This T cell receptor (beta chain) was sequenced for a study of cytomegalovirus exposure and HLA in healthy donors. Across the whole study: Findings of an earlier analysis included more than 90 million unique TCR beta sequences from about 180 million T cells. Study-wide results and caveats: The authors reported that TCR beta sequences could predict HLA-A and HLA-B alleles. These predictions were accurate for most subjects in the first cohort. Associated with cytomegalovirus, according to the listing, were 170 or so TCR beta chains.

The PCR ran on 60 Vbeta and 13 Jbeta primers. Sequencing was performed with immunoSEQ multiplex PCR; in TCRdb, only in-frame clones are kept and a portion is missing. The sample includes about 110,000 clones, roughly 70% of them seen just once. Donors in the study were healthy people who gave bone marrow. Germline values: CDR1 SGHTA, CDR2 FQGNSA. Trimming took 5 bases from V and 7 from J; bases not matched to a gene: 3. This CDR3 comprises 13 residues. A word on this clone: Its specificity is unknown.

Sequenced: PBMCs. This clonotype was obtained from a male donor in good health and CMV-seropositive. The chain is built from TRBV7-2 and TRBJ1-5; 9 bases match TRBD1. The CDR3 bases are TGTGCCAGCAGCCGGGACAGGGACCAGCCCCAGCATTTT. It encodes CASSRDRDQPQHF.